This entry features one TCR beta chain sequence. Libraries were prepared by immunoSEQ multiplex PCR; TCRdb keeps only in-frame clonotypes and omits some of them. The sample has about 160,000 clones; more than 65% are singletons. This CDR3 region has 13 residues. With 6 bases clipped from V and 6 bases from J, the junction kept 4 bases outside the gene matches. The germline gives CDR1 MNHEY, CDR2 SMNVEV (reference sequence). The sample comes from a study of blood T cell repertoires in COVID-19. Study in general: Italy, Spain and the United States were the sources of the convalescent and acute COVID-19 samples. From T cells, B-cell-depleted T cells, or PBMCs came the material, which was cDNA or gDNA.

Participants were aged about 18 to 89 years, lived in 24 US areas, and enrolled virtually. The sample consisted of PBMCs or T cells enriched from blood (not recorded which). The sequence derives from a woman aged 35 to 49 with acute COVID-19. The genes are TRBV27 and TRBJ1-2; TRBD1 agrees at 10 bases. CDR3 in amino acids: CASRGTGAHGYTF. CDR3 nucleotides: TGTGCCAGCAGAGGGACAGGGGCGCATGGCTACACCTTC.